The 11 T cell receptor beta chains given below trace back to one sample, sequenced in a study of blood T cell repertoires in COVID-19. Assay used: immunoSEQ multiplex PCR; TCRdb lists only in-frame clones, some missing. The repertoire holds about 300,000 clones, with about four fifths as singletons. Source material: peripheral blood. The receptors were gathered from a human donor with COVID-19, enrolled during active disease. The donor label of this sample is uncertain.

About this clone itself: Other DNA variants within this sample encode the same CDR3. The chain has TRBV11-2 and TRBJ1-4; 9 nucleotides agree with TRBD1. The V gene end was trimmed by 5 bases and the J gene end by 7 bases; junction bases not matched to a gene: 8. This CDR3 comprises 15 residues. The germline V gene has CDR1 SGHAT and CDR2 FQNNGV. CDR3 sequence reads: CASSIDRGSGEKLFF. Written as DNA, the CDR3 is TGTGCCAGCAGCATTGACAGGGGGTCAGGTGAAAAACTGTTTTTT.

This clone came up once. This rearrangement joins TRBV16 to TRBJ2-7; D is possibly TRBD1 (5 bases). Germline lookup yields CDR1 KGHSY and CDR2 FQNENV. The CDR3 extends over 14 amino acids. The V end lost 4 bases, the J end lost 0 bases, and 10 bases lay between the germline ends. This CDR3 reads CASSLDSSSYEQYF. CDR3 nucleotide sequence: TGTGCCAGCAGCCTAGACAGTAGCTCCTACGAGCAGTACTTC.

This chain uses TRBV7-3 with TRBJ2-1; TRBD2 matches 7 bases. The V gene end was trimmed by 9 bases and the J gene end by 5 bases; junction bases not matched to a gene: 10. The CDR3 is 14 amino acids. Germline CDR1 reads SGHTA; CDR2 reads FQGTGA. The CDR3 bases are TGTGCCAGTGGAGCGGGATGGTCGGACAATGAGCAGTTCTTC. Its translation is CASGAGWSDNEQFF. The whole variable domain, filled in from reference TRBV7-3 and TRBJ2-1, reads GAGVSQTPSNKVTEKGKYVELRCDPISGHTALYWYRQSLGQGPEFLIYFQGTGAADDSGLPNDRFFAVRPEGSVSTLKIQRTERGDSAVYLCASGAGWSDNEQFFGPGTRLTVL.

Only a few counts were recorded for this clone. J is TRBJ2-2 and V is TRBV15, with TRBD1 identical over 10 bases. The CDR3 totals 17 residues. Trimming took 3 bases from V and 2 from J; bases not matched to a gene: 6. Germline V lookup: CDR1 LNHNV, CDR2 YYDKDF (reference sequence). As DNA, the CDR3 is TGTGCCACCAGCAGGTGGGGACAGGGGCCCAACACCGGGGAGCTGTTTTTT. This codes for CATSRWGQGPNTGELFF.

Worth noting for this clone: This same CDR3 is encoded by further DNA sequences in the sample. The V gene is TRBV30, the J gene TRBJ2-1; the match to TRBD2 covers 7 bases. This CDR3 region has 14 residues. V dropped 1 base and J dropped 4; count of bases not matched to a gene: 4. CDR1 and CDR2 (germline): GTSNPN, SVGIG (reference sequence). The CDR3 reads CAWSGLAGYNEQFF. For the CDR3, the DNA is TGTGCCTGGAGTGGACTAGCTGGTTACAATGAGCAGTTCTTC.

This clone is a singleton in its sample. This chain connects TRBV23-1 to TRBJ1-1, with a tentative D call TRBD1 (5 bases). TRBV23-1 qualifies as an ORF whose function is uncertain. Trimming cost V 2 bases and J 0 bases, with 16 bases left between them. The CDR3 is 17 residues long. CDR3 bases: TGCGCCAGCAGTCAAAAAGGTGCAGTGGGGCTGAACACTGAAGCTTTCTTT. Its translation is CASSQKGAVGLNTEAFF.

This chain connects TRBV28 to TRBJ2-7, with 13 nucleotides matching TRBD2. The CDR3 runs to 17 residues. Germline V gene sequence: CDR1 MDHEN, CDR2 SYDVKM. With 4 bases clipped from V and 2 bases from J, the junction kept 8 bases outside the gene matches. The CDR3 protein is CASSSTSGRAATYEQYF. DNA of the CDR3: TGTGCCAGCAGTTCCACTAGCGGGAGGGCCGCGACCTACGAGCAGTACTTC.

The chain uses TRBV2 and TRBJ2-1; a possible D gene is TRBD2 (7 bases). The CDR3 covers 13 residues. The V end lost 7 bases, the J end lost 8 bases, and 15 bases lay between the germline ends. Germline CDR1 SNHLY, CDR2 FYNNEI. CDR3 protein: CASTSGGRDEQFF. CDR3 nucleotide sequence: TGTGCCAGCACTTCCGGGGGGCGGGATGAGCAGTTCTTC.

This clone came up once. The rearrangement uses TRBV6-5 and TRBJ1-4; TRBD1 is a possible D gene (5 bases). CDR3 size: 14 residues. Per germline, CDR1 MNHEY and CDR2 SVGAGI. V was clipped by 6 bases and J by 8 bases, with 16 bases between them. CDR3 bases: TGTGCCAGCAGCACGGTTCAGGGTTGGGAAAAACTGTTTTTT. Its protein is CASSTVQGWEKLFF.

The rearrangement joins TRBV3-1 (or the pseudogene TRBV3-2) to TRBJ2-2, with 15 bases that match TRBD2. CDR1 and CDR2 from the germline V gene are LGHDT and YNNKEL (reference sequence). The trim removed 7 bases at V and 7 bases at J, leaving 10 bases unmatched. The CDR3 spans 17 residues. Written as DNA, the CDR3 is TGTGCCAGCAAAGGGACTAGCGGGAGGCCCCAATTCGGGGAGCTGTTTTTT. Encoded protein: CASKGTSGRPQFGELFF.

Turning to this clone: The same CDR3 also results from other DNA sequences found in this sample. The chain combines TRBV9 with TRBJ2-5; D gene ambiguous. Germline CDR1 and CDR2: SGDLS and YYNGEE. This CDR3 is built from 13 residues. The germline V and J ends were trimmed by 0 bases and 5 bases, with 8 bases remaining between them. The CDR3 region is CASSVGGEETQYF. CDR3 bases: TGTGCCAGCAGCGTAGGAGGCGAGGAGACCCAGTACTTC.